This T cell receptor (beta chain) was found in a study of blood T cell repertoires in COVID-19 (dated by TCRdb to 2020 to 2021). Regarding the complete study: The collaborator samples originated in the United States, Italy and Spain and spanned the acute and convalescent phases of COVID-19. The prospective study material was composed of cDNA or gDNA derived from T cells, B-cell-depleted T cells, or PBMCs. The repertoires were made available in a free public database intended to serve as a resource for research on the immune response to SARS-CoV-2. Where available, HLA class I and class II types were obtained from metadata supplied by the sample provider rather than from assay-based typing. The dataset comprised deeply sampled blood TCRbeta repertoires from subjects exposed to, actively infected with, or recovered from COVID-19. The samples were drawn from two sources: the first 160 participants of the ongoing ImmuneRACE study, and 1,254 subjects contributed by 6 global collaborators. The sample metadata nearly always contained a de-identified subject ID, COVID-19 status, age in years and sex.

Broad study findings and their caveats: The quantity of clinical and demographic metadata differed by source and by participant and was supplied without curation.

Concerning this clone itself: Its antigen target is currently unknown. No base quality values were provided; no much bigger clone lies one nucleotide off.

Participants in the prospective study were aged 18 to 89 years, lived in some 24 United States geographic areas, and enrolled through a virtual design. In the prospective study, participants were assigned to cohorts based on the clinical history participants reported in a screening survey and a study questionnaire. ImmuneRACE Cohort 3 recovered participants were defined by two consecutive negative NP/OP PCR tests, healthcare professional clearance, or symptom resolution. Each participant in the prospective study had whole blood, serum and a nasopharyngeal or oropharyngeal swab collected by mobile phlebotomists. Additional blood draws and questionnaires over an approximately two-month period could optionally be provided by prospective study participants. Prospective study blood samples were shipped either frozen or at room temperature before DNA extraction. TCRbeta CDR3 regions were amplified from genomic DNA by means of the immunoSEQ Assay, a bias-controlled multiplex PCR. The authors' analysis ran thus. Nucleated cell counts per sample were estimated from amplification of reference gene primers within the assay. To quantify the absolute abundance of each unique TCRbeta CDR3 rearrangement, sequence reads were collapsed and filtered. Productive Simpson clonality was computed per sample as the square root of Simpson's diversity index over productive rearrangements. TCRdb's version of the immuneACCESS table is confined to in-frame rearrangements and falls short of the full clone set. An unresolved V gene accounts for under half of the shortfall where checked; the remainder is of unknown origin. The D gene and trimming were derived from the DNA, and the V and J assignments and clone size from that table. In this sample the table shows 300,000 to 350,000 clones, less than 90% of which occur a single time. The ten largest make up more than 0.8% of the sample.

The sequence was obtained from a woman under 40 who had recovered from COVID-19. The sequenced sample was PBMCs or T cells enriched from blood (not recorded which).

The CDR3 is CSGAGQGDNEQFF. The DNA reads as follows: TGCAGCGGGGCGGGGCAGGGGGACAATGAGCAGTTCTTC. The chain employs TRBV29-1 and TRBJ2-1; TRBD1 is perhaps the D gene, given 7 matching bases. The CDR3 has 13 amino acids, counting the end cysteine and phenylalanine. Just the 39-base CDR3 DNA is kept, in frame starting at base 1. The V and J ends are trimmed by 7 bases and 5 bases, leaving 15 bases between them. Via the germline V gene, CDR1 is SQVTM and CDR2 ANQGSEA.